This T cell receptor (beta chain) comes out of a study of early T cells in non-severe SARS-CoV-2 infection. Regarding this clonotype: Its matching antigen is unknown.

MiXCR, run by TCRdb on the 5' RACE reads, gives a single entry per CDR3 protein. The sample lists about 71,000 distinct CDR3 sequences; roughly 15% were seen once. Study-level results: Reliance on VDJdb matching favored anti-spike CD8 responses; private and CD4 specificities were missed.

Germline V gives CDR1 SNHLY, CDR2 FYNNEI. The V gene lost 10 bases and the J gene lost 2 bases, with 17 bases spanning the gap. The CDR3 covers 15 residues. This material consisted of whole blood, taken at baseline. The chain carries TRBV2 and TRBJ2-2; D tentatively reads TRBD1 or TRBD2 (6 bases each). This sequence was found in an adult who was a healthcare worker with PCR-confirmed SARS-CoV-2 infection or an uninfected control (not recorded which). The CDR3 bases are TGTGCCAACAGGGAGGAACAGATCAACACCGGGGAGCTGTTTTTT. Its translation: CANREEQINTGELFF.